Included here is one TCR beta chain sequence, with context. The sample is drawn from a study of blood T cell repertoires in COVID-19. Study at large: Sources were T cells, B-cell-depleted T cells, or PBMCs; the material itself was cDNA or gDNA.

TCRdb's table, derived via immunoSEQ multiplex PCR, lists solely in-frame clones and lacks some. The profile shows 180,000 or so clones, approximately 89% of them singletons. V shed 1 base and J shed 0 bases, with 10 bases lying between them. The CDR3 contains 16 residues. The germline V gene has CDR1 LNHDA and CDR2 SQIVND (reference sequence). Sequenced: PBMCs or T cells enriched from blood (not recorded which). The origin of this receptor is a middle-aged man who had recovered from COVID-19. V usage is TRBV19 and J usage is TRBJ1-3; no clear D. CDR3 protein: CASSIGGGSSGNTIYF. DNA of the CDR3: TGTGCCAGTAGTATAGGAGGCGGAAGCTCTGGAAACACCATATATTTT.